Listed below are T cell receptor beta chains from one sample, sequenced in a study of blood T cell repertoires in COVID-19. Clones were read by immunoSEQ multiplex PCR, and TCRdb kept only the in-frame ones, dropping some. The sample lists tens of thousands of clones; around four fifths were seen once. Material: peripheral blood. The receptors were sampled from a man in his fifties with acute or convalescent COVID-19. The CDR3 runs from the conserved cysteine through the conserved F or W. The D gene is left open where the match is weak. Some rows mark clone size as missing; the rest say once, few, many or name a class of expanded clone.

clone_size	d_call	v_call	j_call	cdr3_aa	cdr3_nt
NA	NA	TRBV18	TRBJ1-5	CASSRGEGQPQHF	TGTGCCAGCTCCCGAGGGGAGGGGCAGCCCCAGCATTTT
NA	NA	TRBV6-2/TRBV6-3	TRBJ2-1	CASSYIAFNNEQFF	TGTGCCAGCAGTTACATAGCGTTCAACAATGAGCAGTTCTTC
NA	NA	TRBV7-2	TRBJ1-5	CASSLGSLPNQPQHF	TGTGCCAGCAGCTTAGGGTCACTTCCCAATCAGCCCCAGCATTTT
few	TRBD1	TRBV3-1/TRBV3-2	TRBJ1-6	CASSHGQGRSPLHF	TGTGCCAGCAGCCATGGACAGGGCCGGTCACCCCTCCACTTT
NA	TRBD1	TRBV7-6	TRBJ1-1	CASSLTGGNTEAFF	TGTGCCAGCAGCCTTACAGGGGGTAACACTGAAGCTTTCTTT
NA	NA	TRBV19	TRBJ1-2	CASSKGEMGSYRGYTF	TGTGCCAGTAGCAAAGGGGAAATGGGATCGTATCGTGGCTACACCTTC
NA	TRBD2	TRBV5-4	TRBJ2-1	CASSMGTSGRTINEQFF	TGTGCCAGCAGCATGGGGACTAGCGGGAGGACTATCAATGAGCAGTTCTTC
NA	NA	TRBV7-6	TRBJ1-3	CASSQKVRLEGNTIYF	TGTGCCAGCAGCCAAAAAGTGAGGCTGGAGGGAAACACCATATATTTT
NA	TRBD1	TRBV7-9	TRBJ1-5	CASSADRGMGQPQHF	TGTGCCAGCAGCGCGGACAGGGGGATGGGTCAGCCCCAGCATTTT
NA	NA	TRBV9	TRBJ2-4	CASSVGLAKNIQYF	TGTGCCAGCAGCGTCGGACTAGCCAAAAACATTCAGTACTTC
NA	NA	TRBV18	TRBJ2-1	CASSPLSQNNEQFF	TGTGCCAGCTCACCACTCTCACAGAACAATGAGCAGTTCTTC
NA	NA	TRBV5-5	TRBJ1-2	CASSLAEQTGYTF	TGTGCCAGCAGCTTGGCCGAACAAACAGGCTACACCTTC
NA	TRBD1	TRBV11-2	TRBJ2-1	CASSPGTGGNNEQFF	TGTGCCAGCAGCCCCGGGACAGGGGGCAACAATGAGCAGTTCTTC
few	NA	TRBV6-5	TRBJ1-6	CASSYWEGGLRTPLHF	TGTGCCAGCAGTTATTGGGAGGGGGGCTTACGGACACCCCTCCACTTT
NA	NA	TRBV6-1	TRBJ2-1	CASSEVLTEPYNEQFF	TGTGCCAGCAGTGAAGTATTAACGGAGCCTTACAATGAGCAGTTCTTC
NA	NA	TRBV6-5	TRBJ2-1	CASRMGQGRMNEQFF	TGTGCCAGCAGGATGGGACAAGGAAGGATGAATGAGCAGTTCTTC
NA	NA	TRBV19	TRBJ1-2	CASNPGGVSGGYTF	TGTGCCAGTAACCCTGGGGGGGTATCCGGTGGCTACACCTTC
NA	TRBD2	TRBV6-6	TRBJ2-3	CASSQGLAGGVDTQYF	TGTGCCAGCAGTCAGGGACTAGCGGGAGGGGTAGATACGCAGTATTTT
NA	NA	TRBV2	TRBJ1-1	CASSGQLNTEAFF	TGTGCCAGCAGTGGACAGTTAAACACTGAAGCTTTCTTT
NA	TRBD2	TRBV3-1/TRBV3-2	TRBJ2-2	CASSPSSGTNTGELFF	TGTGCCAGCAGCCCCTCTAGCGGGACGAACACCGGGGAGCTGTTTTTT
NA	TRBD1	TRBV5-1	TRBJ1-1	CASSLAGGITEAFF	TGCGCCAGCAGCTTGGCAGGGGGAATTACTGAAGCTTTCTTT
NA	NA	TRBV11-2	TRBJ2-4	CASSLDNREKNIQYF	TGTGCCAGCAGCTTAGATAACAGGGAGAAAAACATTCAGTACTTC
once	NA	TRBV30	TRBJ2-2	CAWSARSPRELFF	TGTGCCTGGAGTGCCAGATCCCCCCGGGAGCTGTTTTTT
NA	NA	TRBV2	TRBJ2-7	CASSEGLALSYEQYF	TGTGCCAGCAGTGAAGGGCTAGCCCTTTCCTACGAGCAGTACTTC
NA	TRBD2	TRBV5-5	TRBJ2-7	CASALQLGTSHYEQYF	TGTGCCAGCGCCCTCCAACTCGGGACTAGCCACTACGAGCAGTACTTC
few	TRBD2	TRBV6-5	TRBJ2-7	CASNPQRGAYEQYF	TGTGCCAGCAACCCGCAGCGGGGGGCCTACGAGCAGTACTTC
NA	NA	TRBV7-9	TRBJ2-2	CASSLQATGNTGELFF	TGTGCCAGCAGCCTTCAGGCGACAGGAAACACCGGGGAGCTGTTTTTT
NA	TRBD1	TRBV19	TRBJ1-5	CASSTGQGVGQPQHF	TGTGCCAGTAGTACGGGACAGGGGGTCGGACAGCCCCAGCATTTT
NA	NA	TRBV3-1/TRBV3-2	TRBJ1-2	CASSPSDAEGYGYTF	TGTGCCAGCAGCCCCTCGGACGCGGAGGGCTATGGCTACACCTTC
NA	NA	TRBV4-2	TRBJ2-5	CASSPSPGEKETQYF	TGTGCCAGCAGCCCCTCCCCCGGGGAAAAAGAGACCCAGTACTTC
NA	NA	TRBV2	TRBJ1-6	CASSDLGGGSPLHF	TGTGCCAGCAGTGATCTTGGGGGAGGGTCACCCCTCCACTTT
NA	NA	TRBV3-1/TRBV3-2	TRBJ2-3	CASSQVPGNTDTQYF	TGTGCCAGCAGCCAAGTTCCAGGAAACACAGATACGCAGTATTTT
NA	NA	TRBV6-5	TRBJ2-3	CASRFLGATDTQYF	TGTGCCAGCCGTTTTTTGGGGGCGACAGATACGCAGTATTTT
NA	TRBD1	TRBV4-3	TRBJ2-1	CASSHPTGKSYNEQFF	TGCGCCAGCAGCCACCCGACAGGGAAGTCCTACAATGAGCAGTTCTTC
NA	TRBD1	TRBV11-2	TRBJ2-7	CASSRTGAYEQYF	TGTGCCAGCAGCCGGACAGGAGCCTACGAGCAGTACTTC
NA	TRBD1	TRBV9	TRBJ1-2	CASSSRQGFYGYTF	TGTGCCAGCAGCTCGAGACAGGGCTTCTATGGCTACACCTTC
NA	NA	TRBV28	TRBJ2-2	CASSRTATGELFF	TGTGCCAGCAGTCGGACAGCCACCGGGGAGCTGTTTTTT
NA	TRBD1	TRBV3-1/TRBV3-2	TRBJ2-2	CASSQLAGTGATGELFF	TGTGCCAGCAGCCAATTAGCCGGGACAGGGGCCACCGGGGAGCTGTTTTTT
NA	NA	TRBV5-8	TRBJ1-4	CASSLGASTNEKLFF	TGTGCCAGCAGCTTGGGGGCCTCAACTAATGAAAAACTGTTTTTT
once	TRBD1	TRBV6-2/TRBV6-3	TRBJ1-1	CASSYFRTGGWTEAFF	TGTGCCAGCAGTTACTTTCGGACAGGGGGCTGGACTGAAGCTTTCTTT
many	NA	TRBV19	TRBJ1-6	CASSIFGSNSPLHF	TGTGCCAGTAGTATTTTTGGCAGTAATTCACCCCTCCACTTT
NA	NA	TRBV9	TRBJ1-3	CASSTGGNTIYF	TGTGCCAGCAGCACGGGGGGAAACACCATATATTTT
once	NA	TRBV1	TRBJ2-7	CTSSRPPGQGAREQYF	TGCACCAGCAGCCGCCCCCCGGGACAGGGGGCGCGTGAGCAGTACTTC
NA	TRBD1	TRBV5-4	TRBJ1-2	CASSLGTGGIYGYTF	TGTGCCAGCAGCCTAGGGACAGGGGGCATCTATGGCTACACCTTC